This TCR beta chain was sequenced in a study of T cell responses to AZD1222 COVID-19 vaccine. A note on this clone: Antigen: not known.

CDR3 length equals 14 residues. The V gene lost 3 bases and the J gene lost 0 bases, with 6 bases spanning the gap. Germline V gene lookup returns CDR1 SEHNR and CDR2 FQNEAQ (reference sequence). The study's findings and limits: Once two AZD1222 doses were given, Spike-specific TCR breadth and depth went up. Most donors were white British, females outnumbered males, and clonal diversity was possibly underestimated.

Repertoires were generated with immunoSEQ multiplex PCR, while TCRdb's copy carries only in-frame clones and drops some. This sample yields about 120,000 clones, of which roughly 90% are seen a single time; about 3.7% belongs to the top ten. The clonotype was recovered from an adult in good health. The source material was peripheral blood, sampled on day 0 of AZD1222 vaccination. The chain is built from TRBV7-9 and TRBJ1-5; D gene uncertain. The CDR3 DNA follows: TGTGCCAGCAGCTTTACTTATAGCAATCAGCCCCAGCATTTT. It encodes CASSFTYSNQPQHF.